These 24 T cell receptor beta chains were all obtained from the same sample, sequenced in a study of Ad26.COV2.S vaccination and SARS-CoV-2 variants. Assay used: immunoSEQ multiplex PCR; TCRdb lists only in-frame clones, some missing. The sample has 400,000 to 450,000 clones; 92% are singletons. Noted treatment: roughly 20 received Ad26.COV2.S at low or high dose, single or two shots; several received placebo; per-sample allocation not given. Collection of samples fell on day 63 after the first vaccine or placebo injection. Sequencing used peripheral blood, obtained in a trial of Ad26.COV2.S vaccine versus placebo. These receptors originate from a person between 18 and 65 years old who received the Ad26.COV2.S COVID-19 vaccine or a placebo.

The V and J genes are TRBV3-1 (or the pseudogene TRBV3-2) and TRBJ2-7; no clear D. Germline CDR1 LGHDT, CDR2 YNNKEL (reference sequence). The germline V and J ends were trimmed by 0 bases and 3 bases, with 6 bases remaining between them. The CDR3 length is 13 residues. The CDR3 loop reads CASSQEAYYEQYF. The CDR3 nucleotides are TGTGCCAGCAGCCAAGAGGCTTACTACGAGCAGTACTTC.

The chain carries TRBV4-3 and TRBJ1-6, with 9 bases that match TRBD1. J lost 9 bases, V lost 8 bases, and 8 bases had no gene match. The CDR3 has 14 residues. The germline V gene encodes CDR1 LGHNA and CDR2 YSLEER. CDR3 coding DNA: TGCGCCAGCTCATGGACAGGGGCAAGTTCACCCCTCCACTTT. Translating gives CASSWTGASSPLHF.

The V gene is TRBV19, the J gene TRBJ2-2, with D tentatively TRBD2 (5 bases). V lost 2 bases and J 6 bases, leaving 10 bases between the germline ends. The CDR3 length is 14 residues. Germline-derived CDR1 and CDR2 are LNHDA and SQIVND (reference sequence). CDR3 bases: TGTGCCAGTAGTATAAGAGGGTATGCCGGGGAGCTGTTTTTT. This sequence encodes CASSIRGYAGELFF.

This rearrangement joins TRBV18 to TRBJ1-6, with no clear D. The germline V gene encodes CDR1 KGHSH and CDR2 LQKENI. V was shortened by 1 base and J by 2 bases, with 15 bases between the two germline ends. The CDR3 covers 18 residues. In DNA form, the CDR3 reads TGTGCCAGCTCACCACTCTTTAATGCGCAAGCCTATAATTCACCCCTCCACTTT. It yields the protein CASSPLFNAQAYNSPLHF.

J is TRBJ2-3 and V is TRBV7-2; 10 nucleotides align to TRBD2. CDR3 size: 17 residues. The junction had 9 bases not matched to a gene; V was cut back by 4 bases and J by 2 bases. The germline CDR1 and CDR2 sequences are SGHTA and FQGNSA. Written as DNA, the CDR3 is TGTGCCAGCAGCTCCCGTACTAGCGGGAAACACACAGATACGCAGTATTTT. It encodes CASSSRTSGKHTDTQYF.

The rearrangement links TRBV7-2 to TRBJ2-6, with a possible D match to TRBD2 (5 bases). V lost 8 bases, J lost 5 bases, and 13 bases lay in between. Germline lookup yields CDR1 SGHTA and CDR2 FQGNSA. The CDR3 sequence is 14 residues long. For the CDR3, the DNA is TGTGCCAGCTCGCCCGGGGAGAGGGCCAACGTCCTGACTTTC. Encoded protein: CASSPGERANVLTF.

This rearrangement joins TRBV19 to TRBJ1-5; D is undetermined. V lost 7 bases to trimming and J lost 3 bases, with 10 bases between them. Germline V lookup: CDR1 LNHDA, CDR2 SQIVND (reference sequence). The CDR3 is made up of 13 amino acids. The CDR3 coding sequence is TGTGCCAGTACGAGTGACTTCAATCAGCCCCAGCATTTT. It translates to CASTSDFNQPQHF.

The chain recombines TRBV7-9 with TRBJ2-5; no clear D. The CDR3 contains 13 residues. The germline CDR1 and CDR2 sequences are SEHNR and FQNEAQ (reference sequence). V lost 1 base to trimming and J lost 12 bases, with 15 bases between them. Here the CDR3 reads CASSLDSRAPKYF. CDR3 nucleotide sequence: TGTGCCAGCAGCTTAGACAGCCGAGCCCCAAAGTACTTC.

J is TRBJ1-1 and V is TRBV6-5, with D possibly TRBD1 on 5 matching bases. The ends were cut back, 6 bases at V and 0 bases at J, with 11 bases in the middle. This CDR3 has 14 amino acids. The germline gives CDR1 MNHEY, CDR2 SVGAGI. The CDR3 spells CASRGLGVNTEAFF. The CDR3 nucleotides read TGTGCCAGCAGGGGGCTGGGCGTGAACACTGAAGCTTTCTTT.

CDR3 sequence: CASSFQPQNGELFF. In DNA, the CDR3 is TGCGCCAGCAGCTTTCAACCGCAAAACGGGGAGCTGTTTTTT. J is TRBJ2-2 and V is TRBV5-1, with D hard to call. The germline CDR1 and CDR2 sequences are SGHRS and YFSETQ. V was clipped by 2 bases and J by 7 bases, with 12 bases between them. This CDR3 spans 14 amino acids. Full variable domain (remainder filled in from reference TRBV5-1 and TRBJ2-2): KAGVTQTPRYLIKTRGQQVTLSCSPISGHRSVSWYQQTPGQGLQFLFEYFSETQRNKGNFPGRFSGRQFSNSRSEMNVSTLELGDSALYLCASSFQPQNGELFFGEGSRLTVL.

This clone was observed a few times. The J gene is TRBJ1-5, the V gene TRBV4-1; no clear D. CDR3 length: 16 amino acids. V lost 0 bases and J lost 6, with 15 bases in between. Germline loops: CDR1 MGHRA, CDR2 YSYEKL. CDR3 sequence reads: CASSQDFLKVSQPQHF. The DNA of the CDR3 is TGCGCCAGCAGCCAAGACTTTTTGAAGGTTTCTCAGCCCCAGCATTTT.

With respect to this clone: The sample carries other DNA sequences with the same CDR3. The chain carries TRBV18 and TRBJ2-7; 10 nucleotides agree with TRBD1. Germline assignment: CDR1 KGHSH and CDR2 LQKENI. This CDR3 spans 13 amino acids. Germline trimming cut 4 bases from V and 7 bases from J; bases unmatched to any gene: 4. The CDR3 DNA reads TGTGCCAGCTCACGGGACAGGGGTGTGGAGCAGTACTTC. Translated, it gives CASSRDRGVEQYF.

The DNA of the CDR3 is TGTGCCACCAGGCGGGGTTTTTTGGACTATGGCTACACCTTC. It specifies CATRRGFLDYGYTF. This chain joins TRBV15 and TRBJ1-2; unclear D gene. V gave up 6 bases and J gave up 3 bases, with 14 bases separating them. There are 14 residues in the CDR3. In germline, CDR1 is LNHNV, CDR2 YYDKDF (reference sequence). Looking up the rest from reference TRBV15 and TRBJ1-2 gives the full variable domain: DAMVIQNPRYQVTQFGKPVTLSCSQTLNHNVMYWYQQKSSQAPKLLFHYYDKDFNNEADTPDNFQSRRPNTSFCFLDIRSPGLGDTAMYLCATRRGFLDYGYTFGSGTRLTVV.

V gene TRBV5-6 combines with J gene TRBJ1-1; D call uncertain. CDR3 length: 14 residues. Germline V gene sequence: CDR1 SGHDT, CDR2 YYEEEE. With 4 bases removed from V and 6 bases from J, the gap between germline ends came to 16 bases. The CDR3 is CASSETPLIAEAFF. As DNA, the CDR3 is TGTGCCAGCAGCGAGACCCCCCTGATCGCTGAAGCTTTCTTT. Full variable domain (missing parts from reference TRBV5-6 and TRBJ1-1): DAGVTQSPTHLIKTRGQQVTLRCSPKSGHDTVSWYQQALGQGPQFIFQYYEEEERQRGNFPDRFSGHQFPNYSSELNVNALLLGDSALYLCASSETPLIAEAFFGQGTRLTVV.

On this clone itself: Other DNA sequences in this sample translate to the same CDR3. The J gene is TRBJ2-2, the V gene TRBV12-3 or TRBV12-4; D is unresolved. The CDR3 length is 11 residues. V was pared by 4 bases and J by 7 bases, with 4 bases between. CDR3 protein: CASSYSGELFF. DNA of the CDR3: TGTGCCAGCAGTTACAGCGGGGAGCTGTTTTTT.

The genes are TRBV4-3 and TRBJ2-3, with 10 bases that match TRBD2. V dropped 7 bases and J dropped 0; count of bases not matched to a gene: 10. The CDR3 sequence is 17 residues long. CDR1 is LGHNA and CDR2 is YSLEER in the germline V gene. The CDR3 coding sequence is TGCGCCAGCACCGAAACCGGACTAGCGGCTAGCACAGATACGCAGTATTTT. Residues: CASTETGLAASTDTQYF.

This chain joins TRBV5-5 and TRBJ1-2; 8 bases match TRBD1. This CDR3 is built from 14 residues. Germline V gives CDR1 SGHKS, CDR2 YYEKEE (reference sequence). Trimming removed 0 bases from V and 8 bases from J; junction bases left unmatched: 6. The CDR3 protein is CASSLGQGAGGYTF. Written as DNA, the CDR3 is TGTGCCAGCAGCTTGGGTCAGGGGGCAGGAGGCTACACCTTC.

This rearrangement joins TRBV5-6 to TRBJ1-6, with 7 bases aligning to TRBD1. Per the germline V gene, CDR1 is SGHDT and CDR2 is YYEEEE. The V and J ends lost 4 bases and 10 bases, in that order; junction bases with no gene match: 8. CDR3 length: 14 amino acids. The CDR3 region has the DNA TGTGCCAGCAGCGTCCGGGACAGAGGATCACCCCTCCACTTT. Protein product: CASSVRDRGSPLHF.

The chain employs TRBV28 and TRBJ1-1; weak D call: TRBD1 (5 bases). V was clipped by 8 bases and J by 7 bases, with 14 bases between them. CDR1 and CDR2 from the germline V gene are MDHEN and SYDVKM. The CDR3 totals 12 residues. The CDR3 DNA follows: TGTGCCAGCGCCCGGACACCGTATGAAGCTTTCTTT. The encoded protein is CASARTPYEAFF.

The CDR3 bases are TGTGCCAGCAGTCCGCCCCCGACTAGCGGGGTACAAGAGACCCAGTACTTC. This codes for CASSPPPTSGVQETQYF. V and J are TRBV6-6 and TRBJ2-5; 11 bases agree with TRBD2. The ends lost 5 bases at V and 2 bases at J; junction bases unmatched: 10. The CDR3 spans 17 residues. Germline CDR1 and CDR2: MNHNY and SVGAGI (reference sequence).

The chain recombines TRBV5-4 with TRBJ2-7, with unresolved D. Germline V lookup: CDR1 SGHNT, CDR2 YYREEE (reference sequence). V lost 7 bases and J 0 bases, leaving 20 bases between the germline ends. The CDR3 is 16 residues long. CDR3 amino acids: CASHPPRILSSYEQYF. Here the CDR3 DNA reads TGTGCCAGCCATCCACCACGTATTCTGAGCTCCTACGAGCAGTACTTC.

In the case of this clone: The same CDR3 arises from other DNA sequences in this sample as well. The rearrangement links TRBV10-3 to TRBJ1-2; 9 bases are a match to TRBD1. Germline-derived CDR1 and CDR2 are ENHRY and SYGVKD. V was pared by 4 bases and J by 5 bases, with 2 bases of the junction left unmatched. The CDR3 is 13 residues long. CDR3: CAISGDREYGYTF. CDR3 in DNA: TGTGCCATCAGTGGGGACAGGGAGTATGGCTACACCTTC.

The rearrangement joins TRBV18 to TRBJ2-1; possible D gene TRBD1, 5 bases. V shed 2 bases and J shed 6 bases, with 8 bases lying between them. CDR1 and CDR2 from the germline V gene are KGHSH and LQKENI. This CDR3 is built from 13 residues. The CDR3 nucleotides read TGTGCCAGCTCACCAAGACAGTCCAATGAGCAGTTCTTC. This encodes CASSPRQSNEQFF.

V gene TRBV4-3 combines with J gene TRBJ2-7; tentative D call: TRBD2 (6 bases). Trimming removed 0 bases from V and 4 bases from J, with 16 bases in between. This CDR3 has 16 residues. CDR1 is LGHNA and CDR2 is YSLEER in the germline V gene. As DNA, the CDR3 is TGCGCCAGCAGCCAAGAGGGGGACTCCCCCAGTTACGAGCAGTACTTC. Protein product: CASSQEGDSPSYEQYF.